A single sample gave rise to the 25 T cell receptor beta chains below, sequenced in a study of shared clonotypes between healthy human individuals. This table comes from immunoSEQ multiplex PCR, and its TCRdb copy is limited to in-frame clones, with some not included. The sample gives 110,000 or so clones, 68% of which show up once; roughly 23% is in the top ten. Sequenced input: memory CD8+ T cells sorted from blood. Noted subset: CD45RO+ cells pooled with CCR7-negative TemRA cells. All receptors derive from a woman aged 25 to 39 in good health.

The rearrangement links TRBV20-1 to TRBJ2-7; D uncertain. The V end lost 6 bases, the J end lost 6 bases, and 12 bases lay between the germline ends. Germline V CDR1 and CDR2: DFQATT, SNEGSKA (reference sequence). The CDR3 length is 11 residues. CDR3 DNA: TGCAGTGCCGCAATTCTAGTCGAGCAGTACTTC. Its protein is CSAAILVEQYF.

CDR3: CASTPWGTSGLEQYF. The CDR3 DNA is TGTGCCAGCACCCCATGGGGGACTAGTGGGCTCGAGCAGTACTTC. The chain joins TRBV2 to TRBJ2-7; TRBD2 matches 8 bases. V lost 7 bases and J lost 6; bases outside the gene matches: 14. The CDR3 has 15 amino acids. Looked up from germline, CDR1 is SNHLY and CDR2 is FYNNEI.

This clone was detected only a few times. The V call is TRBV25-1, the J call TRBJ2-7; tentatively, D is TRBD1 (6 bases). V lost 0 bases to trimming and J lost 3 bases, with 18 bases between them. Germline loops: CDR1 MGHDK, CDR2 SYGVNS. CDR3 length equals 17 residues. CDR3 DNA sequence: TGTGCCAGCAGTGAATACTGGTCCCAGGGGAAGCTCTACGAGCAGTACTTC. It yields the protein CASSEYWSQGKLYEQYF.

The gene calls are TRBV5-5 and TRBJ2-7; tentative D call: TRBD2 (6 bases). The V gene's germline CDR1 is SGHKS and CDR2 YYEKEE (reference sequence). V lost 4 bases and J lost 7, with 9 bases in between. CDR3 size: 11 residues. The CDR3 spells CASSLRGEQYF. Written as DNA, the CDR3 is TGTGCCAGCAGCCTCCGGGGGGAGCAGTACTTC.

The chain couples TRBV7-9 to TRBJ1-5, with 7 bases fitting TRBD1. The CDR3 consists of 15 residues. Trimming took 1 base from V and 3 from J; bases not matched to a gene: 3. Germline loops: CDR1 SEHNR, CDR2 FQNEAQ (reference sequence). This CDR3 reads CASSLGGTDNQPQHF. CDR3 DNA: TGTGCCAGCAGCTTAGGGGGGACAGACAATCAGCCCCAGCATTTT.

V and J are TRBV11-2 and TRBJ2-7; 9 bases are shared with TRBD2. This CDR3 is built from 18 residues. Germline trimming cut 1 base from V and 3 bases from J; bases unmatched to any gene: 13. Germline V CDR1 and CDR2: SGHAT, FQNNGV. The CDR3 sequence: CASSLVKRTSGRIYEQYF. CDR3 in DNA: TGTGCCAGCAGCTTAGTTAAGCGGACGAGCGGGAGGATCTACGAGCAGTACTTC. The full variable domain, rest sourced from reference TRBV11-2 and TRBJ2-7, is EAGVAQSPRYKIIEKRQSVAFWCNPISGHATLYWYQQILGQGPKLLIQFQNNGVVDDSQLPKDRFSAERLKGVDSTLKIQPAKLEDSAVYLCASSLVKRTSGRIYEQYFGPGTRLTVT.

On this clone itself: At the DNA level, this CDR3 is encoded by other sequences in the same sample as well. The V gene is TRBV27, the J gene TRBJ2-1; D unclear. V lost 6 bases and J 1 base, leaving 4 bases between the germline ends. CDR3 length: 12 residues. Germline lookup yields CDR1 MNHEY and CDR2 SMNVEV (reference sequence). The CDR3: CASSRSYNEQFF. Written as DNA, the CDR3 is TGTGCCAGCAGCCGGTCCTACAATGAGCAGTTCTTC.

This chain links TRBV25-1 with TRBJ2-2; no reliable D call. V was clipped by 10 bases and J by 2 bases, with 11 bases between them. Germline V gene lookup returns CDR1 MGHDK and CDR2 SYGVNS. The CDR3 runs to 13 residues. The CDR3 loop reads CATQQLNTGELFF. DNA for the CDR3: TGTGCCACCCAACAGCTTAACACCGGGGAGCTGTTTTTT.

The J gene is TRBJ2-5, the V gene TRBV29-1; TRBD2 agrees at 7 bases. V shed 0 bases, J shed 0 bases, and the junction held 7 bases outside the gene matches. Germline V gene sequence: CDR1 SQVTM, CDR2 ANQGSEA. This CDR3 contains 16 residues. The CDR3 DNA is TGCAGCGTTGAAGACCTAGCGGAACGCTACCAAGAGACCCAGTACTTC. Protein: CSVEDLAERYQETQYF.

V and J are TRBV6-5 and TRBJ2-7; possible D gene TRBD2, 6 bases. Germline CDR1 and CDR2: MNHEY and SVGAGI. The CDR3 contains 14 residues. Trimming took 2 bases from V and 3 from J, leaving 11 bases between them. As DNA, the CDR3 is TGTGCCAGCAGTTACGCACTAGCAAACTACGAGCAGTACTTC. Translated, it gives CASSYALANYEQYF.

The V call is TRBV6-5, the J call TRBJ2-7; D not certain. The length of the CDR3 is 14 residues. The V gene's germline CDR1 is MNHEY and CDR2 SVGAGI. The V end lost 5 bases, the J end lost 5 bases, and 16 bases lay between the germline ends. The chain's CDR3 is CASSPRPFPDEQYF. The CDR3 DNA follows: TGTGCCAGCAGTCCACGACCCTTCCCGGACGAGCAGTACTTC.

This chain links TRBV27 with TRBJ2-3, with 10 nucleotides matching TRBD2. The CDR3 loop spans 16 amino acids. V trimming: 3 bases; J trimming: 2 bases; junction bases outside the gene matches: 5. In germline, CDR1 is MNHEY, CDR2 SMNVEV (reference sequence). The CDR3 nucleotides read TGTGCCAGCAGTTTCCAGGGGACTAGCGACACAGATACGCAGTATTTT. It translates to CASSFQGTSDTDTQYF.

The chain has TRBV27 and TRBJ2-7; D is possibly TRBD2 (7 bases). V gave up 8 bases and J gave up 3 bases, with 17 bases separating them. Germline assignment: CDR1 MNHEY and CDR2 SMNVEV (reference sequence). This CDR3 is 14 amino acids long. The CDR3 DNA reads TGTGCCAGCCCAATGGGGGGGCTTCGCTACGAGCAGTACTTC. Its protein is CASPMGGLRYEQYF.

The chain couples TRBV15 to TRBJ2-7; TRBD2 might be the D (5 bases). Germline CDR1 and CDR2: LNHNV and YYDKDF (reference sequence). V lost 8 bases and J 5 bases, leaving 34 bases between the germline ends. There are 19 residues in the CDR3. CDR3 DNA sequence: TGTGCCACCTCTAGTAACACCCAAGCCGTGTTACGGGGTTCACACGAGCAGTACTTC. Translating gives CATSSNTQAVLRGSHEQYF. Complete variable domain (other parts from reference TRBV15 and TRBJ2-7): DAMVIQNPRYQVTQFGKPVTLSCSQTLNHNVMYWYQQKSSQAPKLLFHYYDKDFNNEADTPDNFQSRRPNTSFCFLDIRSPGLGDTAMYLCATSSNTQAVLRGSHEQYFGPGTRLTVT.

In its sample, this clone was seen a few times. The chain joins TRBV14 to TRBJ2-7; possibly TRBD2 for D (6 bases). CDR3 size: 14 residues. Germline values: CDR1 SGHDN, CDR2 FVKESK. Trimming took off 6 bases at V and 2 bases at J, with 14 bases between the two ends. Here the CDR3 reads CASSDRDWAYEQYF. The CDR3 DNA follows: TGTGCCAGCAGTGACCGGGACTGGGCCTACGAGCAGTACTTC.

In its sample, this clone was seen a few times. The rearrangement joins TRBV15 to TRBJ2-2; 10 bases line up with TRBD2. CDR3 length equals 16 residues. Unmatched junction bases numbered 5, after V lost 2 bases and J lost 5 bases. CDR1 is LNHNV and CDR2 is YYDKDF in the germline V gene (reference sequence). In DNA form, the CDR3 reads TGTGCCACCAGCAGACTAGCGGGAGCCCCTACCGGGGAGCTGTTTTTT. Protein sequence: CATSRLAGAPTGELFF.

This clone appeared many times. The sample has other DNA sequences that encode this CDR3 too. The chain recombines TRBV6-4 with TRBJ2-2; no definite D call. The CDR3 is 13 residues long. Trimming took 0 bases from V and 3 from J, leaving 2 bases between them. CDR1 is MRHNA, CDR2 SNTAGT, per germline. The CDR3 sequence is CASSDSDTGELFF. The CDR3 nucleotides are TGTGCCAGCAGTGACTCGGACACCGGGGAGCTGTTTTTT.

CDR3 amino acids: CATSRTSGINEQFF. CDR3 coding DNA: TGTGCCACCAGCAGGACTAGCGGGATCAATGAGCAGTTCTTC. This chain connects TRBV15 to TRBJ2-1; 11 bases map to TRBD2. V was clipped by 3 bases and J by 6 bases; unmatched bases: 1. The CDR3 contains 14 residues. Germline V CDR1 and CDR2: LNHNV, YYDKDF (reference sequence). Variable domain in full (rest from reference TRBV15 and TRBJ2-1): DAMVIQNPRYQVTQFGKPVTLSCSQTLNHNVMYWYQQKSSQAPKLLFHYYDKDFNNEADTPDNFQSRRPNTSFCFLDIRSPGLGDTAMYLCATSRTSGINEQFFGPGTRLTVL.

This chain uses TRBV6-7 with TRBJ2-7; D may match TRBD1 or TRBD2 (6 bases each). TRBV6-7 is an ORF for which the function is uncertain. Trimming pared 4 bases from V and 5 bases from J, leaving 15 bases between. This CDR3 region has 14 residues. The CDR3 here is CASSWGRGGHEQYF. CDR3 bases: TGTGCCAGCAGTTGGGGGAGAGGGGGGCACGAGCAGTACTTC.

The chain is built from TRBV7-8 and TRBJ2-5; the D gene could be TRBD1 or TRBD2 (5 bases each). Germline V gene data show CDR1 as SGHVS and CDR2 as FQNEAQ. The CDR3 has 15 residues. V was cut by 4 bases and J by 6 bases, with 18 bases left in between. The CDR3 region is CASSSWDLSQKTQYF. CDR3 bases: TGTGCCAGCAGCTCCTGGGACCTCAGTCAAAAGACCCAGTACTTC.

This clone was seen more than once but under ten times. Other DNA sequences in this sample translate to the same CDR3. This rearrangement joins TRBV4-1 to TRBJ2-5; possible D gene TRBD1, 6 bases. This CDR3 has 15 residues. V lost 1 base and J 2 bases, leaving 11 bases between the germline ends. Germline CDR1 and CDR2: MGHRA and YSYEKL. The DNA of the CDR3 is TGCGCCAGCAGCCAAGTGGCAGGGGATCAAGAGACCCAGTACTTC. Amino acid sequence: CASSQVAGDQETQYF.

As concerns this clone: The same CDR3 also results from other DNA sequences found in this sample. This chain uses TRBV6-1 with TRBJ2-7, with 7 positions matching TRBD1. The CDR3 covers 15 residues. Germline trimming cut 0 bases from V and 0 bases from J; bases unmatched to any gene: 2. The germline gives CDR1 MNHNS, CDR2 SASEGT. The CDR3 sequence: CASSEAWTGSYEQYF. The DNA for the CDR3 is TGTGCCAGCAGTGAAGCATGGACAGGCTCCTACGAGCAGTACTTC.

This sequence joins TRBV7-9 and TRBJ2-3, with TRBD1 matching 8 bases. The length of the CDR3 is 15 residues. Germline loops: CDR1 SEHNR, CDR2 FQNEAQ (reference sequence). With 7 bases clipped from V and 2 bases from J, the junction kept 8 bases outside the gene matches. CDR3 bases: TGTGCCAGCAACCCCCCGGGACAGGACACAGATACGCAGTATTTT. Translation gives CASNPPGQDTDTQYF.

This sequence joins TRBV15 and TRBJ1-5; D unclear. CDR1 LNHNV and CDR2 YYDKDF come from the germline V gene (reference sequence). V lost 5 bases and J lost 2, with 10 bases in between. This CDR3 is 14 amino acids long. DNA of the CDR3: TGTGCCACCAGCCCTATACCGGGCAATCAGCCCCAGCATTTT. This translates into CATSPIPGNQPQHF.

V usage is TRBV7-9 and J usage is TRBJ1-6; D not resolved. The germline V and J ends were trimmed by 3 bases and 6 bases, with 9 bases remaining between them. Looked up from germline, CDR1 is SEHNR and CDR2 is FQNEAQ (reference sequence). The CDR3 is 14 amino acids. CDR3 DNA: TGTGCCAGCAGCTTGGCGTCAGCTAATTCACCCCTCCACTTT. It translates to CASSLASANSPLHF.